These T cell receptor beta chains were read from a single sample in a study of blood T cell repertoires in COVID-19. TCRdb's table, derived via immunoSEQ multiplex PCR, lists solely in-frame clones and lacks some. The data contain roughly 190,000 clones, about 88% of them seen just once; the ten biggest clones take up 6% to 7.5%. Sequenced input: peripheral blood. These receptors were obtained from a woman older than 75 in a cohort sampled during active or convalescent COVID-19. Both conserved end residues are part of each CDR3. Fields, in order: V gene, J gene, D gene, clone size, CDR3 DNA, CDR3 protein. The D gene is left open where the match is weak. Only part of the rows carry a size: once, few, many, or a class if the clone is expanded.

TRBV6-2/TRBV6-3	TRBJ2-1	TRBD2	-	TGTGCCAGCAGTTACTCTCGGACTAGCGGCTACAATGAGCAGTTCTTC	CASSYSRTSGYNEQFF
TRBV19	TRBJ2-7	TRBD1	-	TGTGCCAGTAGTATGGACAGGGCCCGCGAGCAGTACTTC	CASSMDRAREQYF
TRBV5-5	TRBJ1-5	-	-	TGTGCCAGCGGACCTGACAGTTTCAATCAGCCCCAGCATTTT	CASGPDSFNQPQHF
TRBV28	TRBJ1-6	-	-	TGTGCCAGCATCTTGGGGGGGAGCTCCTATAATTCACCCCTCCACTTT	CASILGGSSYNSPLHF
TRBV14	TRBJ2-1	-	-	TGTGCCAGCAGCCTCGAACTAGTCCGTCCCCCGACGAAGGGGCAGTTCTTC	CASSLELVRPPTKGQFF
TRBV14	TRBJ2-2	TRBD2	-	TGTGCCAGCAGTGTAGCGGGGGCCCCCCCCGGGGAGCTGTTTTTT	CASSVAGAPPGELFF
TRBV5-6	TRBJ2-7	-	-	TGTGCCAGCAGCTTGGCCGGGGGAGACTACGAGCAGTACTTC	CASSLAGGDYEQYF
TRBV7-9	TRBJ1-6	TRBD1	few	TGTGCCAGCAGCTTGCAAGGACAGGGGGTAAAATCACCCCTCCACTTT	CASSLQGQGVKSPLHF
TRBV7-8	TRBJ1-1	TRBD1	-	TGTGCCAGCAGCTCCCGGACAGGGGAATACACTGAAGCTTTCTTT	CASSSRTGEYTEAFF
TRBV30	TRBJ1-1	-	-	TGTGCCTGGAGTGTACTCCCTGAAGCTTTCTTT	CAWSVLPEAFF
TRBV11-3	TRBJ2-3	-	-	TGTGCCAGCAGCGCGGAAGCTGGGGGCTGGGGTGCAGATACGCAGTATTTT	CASSAEAGGWGADTQYF
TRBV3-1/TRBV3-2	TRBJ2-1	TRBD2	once	TGTGCCAGCAGCCAAGACCCGGGCGGGAGGGCCCCCTCCTACAATGAGCAGTTCTTC	CASSQDPGGRAPSYNEQFF
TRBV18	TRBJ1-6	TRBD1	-	TGTGCCAGCTCACCCGGGACAGGGGCGATTAATTCACCCCTCCACTTT	CASSPGTGAINSPLHF
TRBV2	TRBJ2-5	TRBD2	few	TGTGCCAGCCGGACTAGCGGGGGGGAGACCCAGTACTTC	CASRTSGGETQYF
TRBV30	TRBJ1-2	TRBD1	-	TGTGCCTATAGTGCAGGGGGAAATGGCTACACCTTC	CAYSAGGNGYTF
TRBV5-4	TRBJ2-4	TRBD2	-	TGTGCCAGCAGCTACGGACTAGCGGGGGGCGGAGCCAAAAACATTCAGTACTTC	CASSYGLAGGGAKNIQYF
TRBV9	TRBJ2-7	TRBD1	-	TGTGCCAGCAGCAAAGGGACAGGGACTTCCTACGAGCAGTACTTC	CASSKGTGTSYEQYF
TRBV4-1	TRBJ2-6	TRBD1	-	TGCGCCAGCAGCCAAGAAAGTACAGGGGCGCTGGGGGCCAACGTCCTGACTTTC	CASSQESTGALGANVLTF
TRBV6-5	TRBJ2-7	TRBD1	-	TGTGCCAGCAGTTCTCCGGGACAGGGGGCAATGTTTGAGCAGTACTTC	CASSSPGQGAMFEQYF
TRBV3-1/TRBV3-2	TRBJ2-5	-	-	TGTGCCAGCAGCCAAGGGTTTGTAAGCTTGGAGACCCAGTACTTC	CASSQGFVSLETQYF
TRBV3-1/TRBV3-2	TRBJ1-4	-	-	TGTGCCAGCAGCCAGTCCTGGACTCATCCAACTAATGAAAAACTGTTTTTT	CASSQSWTHPTNEKLFF
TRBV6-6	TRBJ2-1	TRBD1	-	TGTGCCAGCATTATCGGACAGGGCTCCTACAATGAGCAGTTCTTC	CASIIGQGSYNEQFF
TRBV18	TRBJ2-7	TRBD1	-	TGTGCCAGCTCACAGGGACAGGGGGGCTCCTACGAGCAGTACTTC	CASSQGQGGSYEQYF
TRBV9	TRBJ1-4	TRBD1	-	TGTGCCAGCAGCGTTCGGCAGACAGGGGAAAAACTGTTTTTT	CASSVRQTGEKLFF
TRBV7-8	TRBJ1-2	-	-	TGTGCCAGCAGCCGCTACAGGGACTATGGCTACACCTTC	CASSRYRDYGYTF
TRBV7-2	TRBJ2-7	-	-	TGTGCCAGCAGCTTAAGGAGGGGCGCCTACGAGCAGTACTTC	CASSLRRGAYEQYF
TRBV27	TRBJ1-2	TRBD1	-	TGTGCCAGCAGTTATGGACAGGGCGCTAACTATGGCTACACCTTC	CASSYGQGANYGYTF
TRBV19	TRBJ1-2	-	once	TGTGCCAGTAGTATAAGGGGCTGGAACTATGGCTACACCTTC	CASSIRGWNYGYTF
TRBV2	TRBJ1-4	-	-	TGTGCCAGCGCCCTTTCCGGGGGGGGCTTGGAAAAACTGTTTTTT	CASALSGGGLEKLFF
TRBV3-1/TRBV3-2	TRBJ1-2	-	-	TGTGCCAGCAGTCCTTACAGGGATGGCTACACCTTC	CASSPYRDGYTF
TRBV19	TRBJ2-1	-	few	TGTGCCAGTAGTACCTCGGGTTACAATGAGCAGTTCTTC	CASSTSGYNEQFF
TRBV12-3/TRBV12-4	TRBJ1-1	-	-	TGTGCCAGCAGCTCGTATATGAACACTGAAGCTTTCTTT	CASSSYMNTEAFF
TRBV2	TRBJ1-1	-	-	TGTGCCAGCTTTTCGGGTTCTGAAGCTTTCTTT	CASFSGSEAFF
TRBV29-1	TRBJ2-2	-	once	TGCAGCGTTAATCAGGGTACCACCGGGGAGCTGTTTTTT	CSVNQGTTGELFF
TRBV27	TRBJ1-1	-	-	TGTGCCAGCAGTTTAGGCGGGAACACTGAAGCTTTCTTT	CASSLGGNTEAFF
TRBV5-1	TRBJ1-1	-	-	TGCGCCAGCAGCTTGACGACCCACTTGAGGACTGAAGCTTTCTTT	CASSLTTHLRTEAFF
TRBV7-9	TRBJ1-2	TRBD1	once	TGTGCCAGCAGCCGCACTTACGGGGACAGGGGGAACGATGGCTACACCTTC	CASSRTYGDRGNDGYTF
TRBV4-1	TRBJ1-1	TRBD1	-	TGCGCCAGCAGCCAGGACAGGGGGCGTTACTTGAACACTGAAGCTTTCTTT	CASSQDRGRYLNTEAFF
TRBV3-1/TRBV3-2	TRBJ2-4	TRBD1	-	TGTGCCAGCAGCCAAGGGGACAGGAGATATCAAAACATTCAGTACTTC	CASSQGDRRYQNIQYF
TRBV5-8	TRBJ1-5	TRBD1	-	TGTGCCAGCAGCCTCCTGGATAGGGGGCGAAGCAATCAGCCCCAGCATTTT	CASSLLDRGRSNQPQHF
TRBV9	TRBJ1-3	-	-	TGTGCCAGCGCCGACACCATCTCTGGAAACACCATATATTTT	CASADTISGNTIYF
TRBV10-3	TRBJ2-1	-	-	TGTGCCATCAGTGAGGACTACCCCAGAGAGCAGTTCTTC	CAISEDYPREQFF
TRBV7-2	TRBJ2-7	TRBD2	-	TGTGCCAGCAGCTTAGCCCTTGCTGGACTAGTATACGAGCAGTACTTC	CASSLALAGLVYEQYF
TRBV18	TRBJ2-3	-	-	TGTGCCAGCTCACCACCGATCAGCGTAACCACAGATACGCAGTATTTT	CASSPPISVTTDTQYF
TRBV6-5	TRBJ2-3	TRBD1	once	TGTGCCAGCAGTTCCGGGACAGCGAGGATCACAGATACGCAGTATTTT	CASSSGTARITDTQYF